Sequencing of this T cell receptor beta chain was carried out in a study of CD8 T cells in Susac syndrome. Background on the study: When blood was collected, patients with Susac syndrome were therapy-naive, were taking corticosteroids, or were receiving intravenous immunoglobulin alone.

With random hexamers, roughly 0.45 to 1 ug RNA was reverse transcribed. Amplification of TCR beta CDR3 used immunoSEQ multiplex PCR across 54 Vbeta and 13 Jbeta. TCRdb used MiXCR to reprocess the immunoSEQ multiplex PCR reads, holding one entry per CDR3 protein. This table holds some 130,000 distinct CDR3 sequences, approximately 95% found once. Recently defined diagnostic criteria classed the Susac syndrome patients as definite or probable. The sample comprised CD8+ T cells from PBMCs. This sequence was found in a human donor with Susac syndrome.

DNA of the CDR3: TGTGCCAGCGGCCACTCTGGGGCCAACGTCCTGACTTTC. It codes for CASGHSGANVLTF. The genes are TRBV27 and TRBJ2-6; no definite D call. There are 13 residues in the CDR3. V was clipped by 8 bases and J by 0 bases, with 5 bases between them. The V gene's germline CDR1 is MNHEY and CDR2 SMNVEV (reference sequence).